This TCR beta chain was identified in a study of beta chain features in type 1 diabetes. Germline-derived CDR1 and CDR2 are SGHDN and FVKESK. CDR3 length: 14 amino acids. Trimming removed 3 bases from V and 5 bases from J, with 13 bases in between. The entirety of the isolated RNA underwent reverse transcription, so expressed TCRB transcripts were sequenced. Method: immunoSEQ multiplex PCR; TCRdb's copy keeps in-frame clones and lacks some. The repertoire consists of roughly 400,000 clones, with approximately 15% occurring once and the leading ten covering 0.035% to 0.045%. Populations obtained by sorting all exceeded 95% purity.

The sample was naive CD4+ T cells from blood. J is TRBJ1-1 and V is TRBV14; D perhaps matches TRBD1 (6 bases). The TCR comes from a young man in good health. The CDR3 region has the DNA TGTGCCAGCAGCCAGAACAGGGTCGGGACTGAAGCTTTCTTT. This gives the protein CASSQNRVGTEAFF. Variable domain in full (rest from reference TRBV14 and TRBJ1-1): EAGVTQFPSHSVIEKGQTVTLRCDPISGHDNLYWYRRVMGKEIKFLLHFVKESKQDESGMPNNRFLAERTGGTYSTLKVQPAELEDSGVYFCASSQNRVGTEAFFGQGTRLTVV.